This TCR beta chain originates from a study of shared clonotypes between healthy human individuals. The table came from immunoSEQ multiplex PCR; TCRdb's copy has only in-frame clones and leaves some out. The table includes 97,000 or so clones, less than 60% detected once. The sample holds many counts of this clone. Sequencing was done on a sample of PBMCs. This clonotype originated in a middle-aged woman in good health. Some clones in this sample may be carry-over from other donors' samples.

DNA of the CDR3: TGTGCCAGCAGCCCTCATGAAGCTTTCTTT. Protein product: CASSPHEAFF. The rearrangement joins TRBV7-3 to TRBJ1-1; D remains unclear. The V end was cut by 5 bases, the J end by 7 bases, with 5 bases between. This CDR3 is built from 10 residues. The germline gives CDR1 SGHTA, CDR2 FQGTGA.